This is a list of T cell receptor beta chains from one sample in a study of blood T cell repertoires in COVID-19. The method was immunoSEQ multiplex PCR; TCRdb's version includes in-frame clones alone and lacks a portion of them. The repertoire holds tens of thousands of clones, with roughly 80% as singletons. Material for sequencing was peripheral blood. The receptors were sampled from a woman older than 75 with acute or convalescent COVID-19. Each CDR3 is given with its conserved first and last residue. A D gene is named only where the DNA matches it firmly. Part of the rows lack a size; the others show once, few, many or a class for expanded clones.

clone_size	j_call	d_call	v_call	cdr3_aa	cdr3_nt
few	TRBJ1-5	NA	TRBV7-9	CASSLAGLSQPQHF	TGTGCCAGCAGCTTAGCGGGCCTCAGTCAGCCCCAGCATTTT
NA	TRBJ2-7	TRBD1	TRBV11-3	CASSRQGSYEQYF	TGTGCCAGCAGCCGACAGGGCTCCTACGAGCAGTACTTC
few	TRBJ2-5	TRBD1	TRBV2	CASSEGTGYGETQYF	TGTGCCAGCAGTGAAGGGACAGGATATGGGGAGACCCAGTACTTC
NA	TRBJ1-5	NA	TRBV28	CASSSPLLTGTGNQPQHF	TGTGCCAGCAGTTCACCCCTCCTCACAGGAACGGGCAATCAGCCCCAGCATTTT
once	TRBJ2-1	TRBD2	TRBV11-2	CASSPRVGTSAYNEQFF	TGTGCCAGCAGCCCGCGGGTTGGGACTAGCGCCTACAATGAGCAGTTCTTC
NA	TRBJ2-7	NA	TRBV30	CAWSRVTYEQYF	TGTGCCTGGAGCAGGGTGACCTACGAGCAGTACTTC
NA	TRBJ1-3	TRBD1	TRBV30	CAWTTGTSGNTIYF	TGTGCCTGGACGACAGGGACCTCTGGAAACACCATATATTTT
once	TRBJ1-2	NA	TRBV21-1	CASEGDYNYGYTF	TGTGCCAGCGAAGGGGACTATAACTATGGCTACACCTTC
NA	TRBJ2-3	TRBD2	TRBV4-1	CASSRTPGLASFSTDTQYF	TGCGCCAGCAGCCGAACCCCGGGACTAGCGAGCTTTAGCACAGATACGCAGTATTTT
NA	TRBJ1-2	TRBD1	TRBV19	CASSRTGTANYGYTF	TGTGCCAGTAGTAGGACAGGGACTGCTAACTATGGCTACACCTTC
NA	TRBJ1-4	NA	TRBV19	CASSSRPGQGEKLFF	TGTGCCAGTAGTTCACGGCCAGGGCAGGGTGAAAAACTGTTTTTT
few	TRBJ1-2	TRBD1	TRBV18	CASSPGQDYYGYTF	TGTGCCAGCTCCCCGGGACAGGATTACTATGGCTACACCTTC
few	TRBJ1-6	NA	TRBV2	CASRGGQVAPLHF	TGTGCCAGCAGGGGGGGGCAGGTTGCACCCCTCCACTTT
NA	TRBJ1-1	NA	TRBV3-1/TRBV3-2	CASRDPGQNTEAFF	TGTGCCAGCAGGGATCCAGGACAGAACACTGAAGCTTTCTTT
NA	TRBJ2-3	TRBD2	TRBV5-5	CASSLDGSGRGDTQYF	TGTGCCAGCAGCTTGGATGGTAGCGGGAGAGGAGATACGCAGTATTTT
NA	TRBJ1-1	TRBD1	TRBV5-1	CASSSGTGLNTEAFF	TGCGCCAGCAGCTCGGGGACAGGGTTGAACACTGAAGCTTTCTTT
NA	TRBJ1-2	NA	TRBV27	CASSLRGVNGYTF	TGTGCCAGCAGTTTACGGGGGGTTAATGGCTACACCTTC
NA	TRBJ1-1	NA	TRBV10-2	CASGGNGGMATEAFF	TGCGCCAGCGGGGGAAATGGGGGCATGGCCACTGAAGCTTTCTTT
NA	TRBJ2-2	NA	TRBV5-1	CASSARQENTGELFF	TGCGCCAGCAGCGCCCGACAGGAGAACACCGGGGAGCTGTTTTTT
NA	TRBJ1-3	NA	TRBV18	CASSPPTPGSIYF	TGTGCCAGCTCACCACCGACTCCGGGATCCATATATTTT
NA	TRBJ2-1	TRBD2	TRBV7-3	CASSLTPSGPSSYNEQFF	TGTGCCAGCAGCTTAACGCCTAGCGGGCCTAGCTCCTACAATGAGCAGTTCTTC
NA	TRBJ1-1	NA	TRBV7-9	CASSFTGYTEAFF	TGTGCCAGCAGCTTTACGGGGTACACTGAAGCTTTCTTT
NA	TRBJ1-1	NA	TRBV30	CAWASGPGTEAFF	TGTGCCTGGGCGTCCGGTCCCGGCACTGAAGCTTTCTTT
NA	TRBJ2-1	TRBD2	TRBV30	CAWSLPPLAVQFF	TGTGCCTGGAGTCTGCCTCCACTAGCGGTGCAGTTCTTC
once	TRBJ1-2	TRBD1	TRBV5-1	CASSLSGQGPAGGGYTF	TGCGCCAGCAGCTTGTCAGGACAGGGGCCTGCCGGAGGCGGCTACACCTTC
NA	TRBJ2-7	TRBD1	TRBV6-6	CASSLGGGDEQYF	TGTGCCAGCAGCCTAGGGGGCGGCGACGAGCAGTACTTC
NA	TRBJ2-5	NA	TRBV3-1/TRBV3-2	CASSQVRGGSETQYF	TGTGCCAGCAGCCAAGTAAGGGGGGGCTCGGAGACCCAGTACTTC
NA	TRBJ2-3	TRBD1	TRBV6-5	CASSPSGQGTDTQYF	TGTGCCAGCAGCCCCTCGGGACAGGGGACAGATACGCAGTATTTT
NA	TRBJ2-1	TRBD2	TRBV30	CAWSVLTSGGANEQFF	TGTGCCTGGAGTGTTCTGACTAGCGGGGGGGCAAATGAGCAGTTCTTC
NA	TRBJ1-2	TRBD1	TRBV5-5	CASSSSRPGQTGGYTF	TGTGCCAGCAGCTCGAGCCGTCCGGGACAGACTGGTGGCTACACCTTC
NA	TRBJ1-2	TRBD1	TRBV30	CAWSVAARGYYGYTF	TGTGCCTGGAGTGTCGCGGCCAGGGGGTACTATGGCTACACCTTC
NA	TRBJ2-2	TRBD1	TRBV27	CASSPGTGFGGELFF	TGTGCCAGCAGTCCGGGGACAGGCTTTGGCGGGGAGCTGTTTTTT
NA	TRBJ2-7	TRBD2	TRBV7-7	CASSLSGELEQYF	TGTGCTAGCAGCCTTAGCGGGGAGCTCGAGCAGTACTTC
NA	TRBJ2-7	TRBD2	TRBV4-1	CASSPAGAGALYEQYF	TGCGCCAGCAGCCCAGCGGGGGCAGGGGCCCTCTACGAGCAGTACTTC
NA	TRBJ2-5	TRBD1	TRBV24-1	CATRDTGVGETQYF	TGTGCCACCAGAGACACAGGGGTTGGGGAGACCCAGTACTTC
NA	TRBJ1-4	TRBD1	TRBV9	CASSGGQSEKLFF	TGTGCCAGCAGCGGGGGACAGAGTGAAAAACTGTTTTTT
few	TRBJ2-3	TRBD2	TRBV5-1	CASRRLADGTDTQYF	TGCGCCAGCAGACGACTAGCGGACGGCACAGATACGCAGTATTTT
NA	TRBJ1-4	NA	TRBV3-1/TRBV3-2	CASSQGGTTNEKLFF	TGTGCCAGCAGCCAAGGAGGGACAACTAATGAAAAACTGTTTTTT
NA	TRBJ2-3	NA	TRBV5-3	CARSGRTHTQYF	TGTGCCAGAAGCGGAAGGACTCATACGCAGTATTTT
NA	TRBJ2-1	NA	TRBV5-6	CASSSGLSTYNEQFF	TGTGCCAGCAGCTCTGGACTCTCAACCTACAATGAGCAGTTCTTC
NA	TRBJ2-5	NA	TRBV11-1	CASSLIKAIQETQYF	TGTGCCAGCAGCTTAATCAAAGCAATCCAAGAGACCCAGTACTTC
NA	TRBJ2-7	NA	TRBV6-6	CASSFGPNEQYF	TGTGCCAGCAGTTTTGGTCCTAACGAGCAGTACTTC
NA	TRBJ1-1	NA	TRBV3-1/TRBV3-2	CASSQARNTEAFF	TGTGCCAGCAGCCAAGCCAGGAACACTGAAGCTTTCTTT
once	TRBJ2-7	TRBD2	TRBV27	CASSIQGGSSYEQYF	TGTGCCAGCAGCATTCAGGGCGGGAGCTCCTACGAGCAGTACTTC
NA	TRBJ1-2	NA	TRBV25-1	CASSEYSRQGGYGYTF	TGTGCCAGCAGTGAATACTCTCGGCAGGGTGGCTATGGCTACACCTTC
NA	TRBJ1-2	NA	TRBV6-1	CASSEYQRGNYGYTF	TGTGCCAGCAGTGAGTACCAGCGGGGGAACTATGGCTACACCTTC
NA	TRBJ1-2	NA	TRBV5-1	CASSQGSRNYGYTF	TGCGCCAGCTCCCAGGGATCCCGGAACTATGGCTACACCTTC
NA	TRBJ2-7	NA	TRBV6-1	CASSEYGDEQYF	TGTGCCAGCAGTGAATACGGAGACGAGCAGTACTTC